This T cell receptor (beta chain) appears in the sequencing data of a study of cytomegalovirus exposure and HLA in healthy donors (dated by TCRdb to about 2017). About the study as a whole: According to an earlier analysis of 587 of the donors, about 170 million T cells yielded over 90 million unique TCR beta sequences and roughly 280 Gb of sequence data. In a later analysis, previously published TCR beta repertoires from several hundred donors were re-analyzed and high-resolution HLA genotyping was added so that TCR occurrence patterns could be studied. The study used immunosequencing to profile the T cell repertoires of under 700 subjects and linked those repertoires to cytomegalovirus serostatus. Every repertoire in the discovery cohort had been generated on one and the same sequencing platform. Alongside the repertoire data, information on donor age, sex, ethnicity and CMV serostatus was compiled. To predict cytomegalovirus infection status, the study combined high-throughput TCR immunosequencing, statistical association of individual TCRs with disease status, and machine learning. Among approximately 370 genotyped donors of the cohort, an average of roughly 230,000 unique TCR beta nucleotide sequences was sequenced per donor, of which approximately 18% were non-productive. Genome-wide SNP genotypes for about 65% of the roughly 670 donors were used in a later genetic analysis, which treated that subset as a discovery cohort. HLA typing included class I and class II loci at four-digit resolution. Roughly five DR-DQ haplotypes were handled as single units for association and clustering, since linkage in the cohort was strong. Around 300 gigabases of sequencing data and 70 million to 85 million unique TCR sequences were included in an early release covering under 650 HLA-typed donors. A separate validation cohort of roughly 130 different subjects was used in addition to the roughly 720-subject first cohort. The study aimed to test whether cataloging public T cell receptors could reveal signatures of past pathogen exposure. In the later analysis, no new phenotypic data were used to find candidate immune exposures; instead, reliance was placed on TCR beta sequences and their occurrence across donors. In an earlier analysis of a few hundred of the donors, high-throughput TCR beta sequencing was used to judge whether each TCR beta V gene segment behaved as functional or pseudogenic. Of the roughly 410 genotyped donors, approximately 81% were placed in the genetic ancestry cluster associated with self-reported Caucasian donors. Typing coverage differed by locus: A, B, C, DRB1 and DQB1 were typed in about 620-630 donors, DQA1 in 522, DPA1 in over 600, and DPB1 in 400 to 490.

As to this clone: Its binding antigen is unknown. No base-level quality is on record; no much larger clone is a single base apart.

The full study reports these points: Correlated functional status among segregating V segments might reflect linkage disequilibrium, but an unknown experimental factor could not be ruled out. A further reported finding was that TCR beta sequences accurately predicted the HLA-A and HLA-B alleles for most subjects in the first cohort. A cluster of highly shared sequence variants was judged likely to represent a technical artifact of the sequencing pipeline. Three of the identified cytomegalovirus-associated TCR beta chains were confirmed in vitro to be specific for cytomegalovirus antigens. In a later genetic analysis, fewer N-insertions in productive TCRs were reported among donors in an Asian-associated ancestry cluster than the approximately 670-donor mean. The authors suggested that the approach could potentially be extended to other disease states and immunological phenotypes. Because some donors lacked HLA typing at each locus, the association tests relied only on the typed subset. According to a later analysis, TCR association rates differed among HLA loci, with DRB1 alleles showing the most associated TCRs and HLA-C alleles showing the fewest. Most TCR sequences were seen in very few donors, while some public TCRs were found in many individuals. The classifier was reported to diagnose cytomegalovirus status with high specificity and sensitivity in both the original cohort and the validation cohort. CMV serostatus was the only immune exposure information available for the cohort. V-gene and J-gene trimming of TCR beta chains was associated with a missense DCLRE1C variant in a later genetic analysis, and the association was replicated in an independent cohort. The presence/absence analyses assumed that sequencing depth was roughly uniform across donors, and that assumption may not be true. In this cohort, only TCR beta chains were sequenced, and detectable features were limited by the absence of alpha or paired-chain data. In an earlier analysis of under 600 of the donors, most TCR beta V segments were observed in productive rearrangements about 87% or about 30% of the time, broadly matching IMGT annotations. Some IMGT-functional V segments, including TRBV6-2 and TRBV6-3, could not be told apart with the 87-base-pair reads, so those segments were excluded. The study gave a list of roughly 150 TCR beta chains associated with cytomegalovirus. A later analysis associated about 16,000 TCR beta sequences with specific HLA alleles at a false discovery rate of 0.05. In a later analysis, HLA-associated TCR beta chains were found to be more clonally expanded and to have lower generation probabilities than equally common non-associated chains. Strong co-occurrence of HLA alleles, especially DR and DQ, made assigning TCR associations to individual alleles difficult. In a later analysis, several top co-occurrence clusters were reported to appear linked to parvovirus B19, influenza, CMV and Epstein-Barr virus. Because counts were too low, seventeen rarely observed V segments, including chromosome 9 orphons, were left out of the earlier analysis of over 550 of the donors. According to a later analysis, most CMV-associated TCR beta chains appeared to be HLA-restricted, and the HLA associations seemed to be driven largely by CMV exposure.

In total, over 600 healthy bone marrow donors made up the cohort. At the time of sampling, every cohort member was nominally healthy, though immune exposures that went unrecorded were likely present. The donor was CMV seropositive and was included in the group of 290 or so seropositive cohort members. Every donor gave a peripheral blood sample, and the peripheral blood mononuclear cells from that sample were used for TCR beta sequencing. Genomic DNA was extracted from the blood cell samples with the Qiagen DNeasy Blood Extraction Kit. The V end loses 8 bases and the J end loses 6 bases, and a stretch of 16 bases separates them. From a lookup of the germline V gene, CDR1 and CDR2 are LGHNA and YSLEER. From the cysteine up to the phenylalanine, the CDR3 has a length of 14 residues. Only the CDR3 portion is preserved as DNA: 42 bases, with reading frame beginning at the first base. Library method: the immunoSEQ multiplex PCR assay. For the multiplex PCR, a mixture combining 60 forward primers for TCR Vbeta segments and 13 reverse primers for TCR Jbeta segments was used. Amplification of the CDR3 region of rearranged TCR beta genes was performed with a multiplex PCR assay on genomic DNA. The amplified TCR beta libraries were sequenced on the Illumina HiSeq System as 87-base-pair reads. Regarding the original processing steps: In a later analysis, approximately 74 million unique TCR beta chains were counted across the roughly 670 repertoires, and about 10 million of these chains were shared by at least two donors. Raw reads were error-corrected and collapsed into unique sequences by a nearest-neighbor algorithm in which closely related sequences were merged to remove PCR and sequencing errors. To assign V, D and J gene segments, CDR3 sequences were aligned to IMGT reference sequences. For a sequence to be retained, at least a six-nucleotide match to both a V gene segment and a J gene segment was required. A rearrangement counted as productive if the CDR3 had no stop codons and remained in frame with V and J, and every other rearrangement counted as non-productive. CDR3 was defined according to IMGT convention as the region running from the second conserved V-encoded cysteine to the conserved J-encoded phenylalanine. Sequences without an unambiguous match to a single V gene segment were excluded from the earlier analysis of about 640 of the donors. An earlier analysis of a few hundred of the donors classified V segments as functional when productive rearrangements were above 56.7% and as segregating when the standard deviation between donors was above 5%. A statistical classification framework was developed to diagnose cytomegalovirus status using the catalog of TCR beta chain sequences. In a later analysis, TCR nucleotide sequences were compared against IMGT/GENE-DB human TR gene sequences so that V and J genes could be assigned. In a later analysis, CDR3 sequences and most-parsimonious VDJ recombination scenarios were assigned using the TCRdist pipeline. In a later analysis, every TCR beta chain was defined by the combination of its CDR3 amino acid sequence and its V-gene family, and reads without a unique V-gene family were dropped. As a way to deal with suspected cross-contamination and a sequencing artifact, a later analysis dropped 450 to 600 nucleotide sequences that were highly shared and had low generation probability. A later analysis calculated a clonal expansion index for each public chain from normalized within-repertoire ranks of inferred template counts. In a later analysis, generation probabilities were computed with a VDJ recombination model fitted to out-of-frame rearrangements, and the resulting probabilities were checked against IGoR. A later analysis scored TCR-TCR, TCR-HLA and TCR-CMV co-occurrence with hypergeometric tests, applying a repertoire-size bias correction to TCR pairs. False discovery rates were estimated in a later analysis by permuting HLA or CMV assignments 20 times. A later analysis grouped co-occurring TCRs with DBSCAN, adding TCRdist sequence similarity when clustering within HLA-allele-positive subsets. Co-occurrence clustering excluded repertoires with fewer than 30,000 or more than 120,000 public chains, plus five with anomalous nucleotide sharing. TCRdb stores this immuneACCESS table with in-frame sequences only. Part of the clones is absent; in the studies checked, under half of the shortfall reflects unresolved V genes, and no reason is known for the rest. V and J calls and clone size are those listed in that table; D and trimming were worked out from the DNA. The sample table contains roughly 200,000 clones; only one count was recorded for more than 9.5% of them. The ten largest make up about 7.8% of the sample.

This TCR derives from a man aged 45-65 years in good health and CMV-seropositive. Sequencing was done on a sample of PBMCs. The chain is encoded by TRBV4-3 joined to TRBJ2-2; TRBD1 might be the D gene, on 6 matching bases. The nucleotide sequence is TGCGCCAGCGCTATTTTACAGGGAGCCGGGGAGCTGTTTTTT. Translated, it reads CASAILQGAGELFF.